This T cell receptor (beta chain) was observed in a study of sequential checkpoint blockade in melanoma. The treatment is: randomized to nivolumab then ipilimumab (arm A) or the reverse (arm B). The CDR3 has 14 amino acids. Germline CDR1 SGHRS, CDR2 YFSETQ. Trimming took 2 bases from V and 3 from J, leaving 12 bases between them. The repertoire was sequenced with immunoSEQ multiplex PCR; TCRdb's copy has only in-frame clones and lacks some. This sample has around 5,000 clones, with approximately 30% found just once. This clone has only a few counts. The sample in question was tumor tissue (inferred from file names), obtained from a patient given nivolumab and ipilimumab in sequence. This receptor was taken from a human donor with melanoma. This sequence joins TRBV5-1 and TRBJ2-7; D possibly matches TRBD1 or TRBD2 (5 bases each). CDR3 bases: TGCGCCAGCAGCTTAGGGGAGCTCGACTACGAGCAGTACTTC. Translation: CASSLGELDYEQYF. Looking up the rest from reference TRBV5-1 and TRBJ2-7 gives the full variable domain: KAGVTQTPRYLIKTRGQQVTLSCSPISGHRSVSWYQQTPGQGLQFLFEYFSETQRNKGNFPGRFSGRQFSNSRSEMNVSTLELGDSALYLCASSLGELDYEQYFGPGTRLTVT.